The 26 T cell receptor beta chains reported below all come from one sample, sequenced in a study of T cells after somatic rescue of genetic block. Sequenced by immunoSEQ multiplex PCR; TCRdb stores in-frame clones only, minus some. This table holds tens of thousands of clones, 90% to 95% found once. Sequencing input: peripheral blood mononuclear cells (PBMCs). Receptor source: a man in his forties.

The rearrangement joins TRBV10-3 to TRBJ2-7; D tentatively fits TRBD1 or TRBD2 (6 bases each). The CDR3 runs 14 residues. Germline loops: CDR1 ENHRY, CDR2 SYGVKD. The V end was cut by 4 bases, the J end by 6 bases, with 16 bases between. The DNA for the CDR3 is TGTGCCATCAGTGCGGGGGCAGGGATTCCCGAGCAGTACTTC. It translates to CAISAGAGIPEQYF.

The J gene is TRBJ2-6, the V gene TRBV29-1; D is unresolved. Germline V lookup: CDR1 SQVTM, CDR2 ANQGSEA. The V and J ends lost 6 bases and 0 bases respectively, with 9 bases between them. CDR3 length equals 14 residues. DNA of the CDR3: TGCAGCGTCCTTCTGAGCTCTGGGGCCAACGTCCTGACTTTC. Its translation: CSVLLSSGANVLTF. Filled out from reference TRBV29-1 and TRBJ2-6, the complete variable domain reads SAVISQKPSRDICQRGTSLTIQCQVDSQVTMMFWYRQQPGQSLTLIATANQGSEATYESGFVIDKFPISRPNLTFSTLTVSNMSPEDSSIYLCSVLLSSGANVLTFGAGSRLTVL.

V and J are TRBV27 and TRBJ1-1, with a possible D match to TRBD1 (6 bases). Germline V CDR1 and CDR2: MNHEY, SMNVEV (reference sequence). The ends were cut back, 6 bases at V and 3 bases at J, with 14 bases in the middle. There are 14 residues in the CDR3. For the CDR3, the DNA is TGTGCCAGCAGCTACAACCAGGGGTACACTGAAGCTTTCTTT. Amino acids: CASSYNQGYTEAFF.

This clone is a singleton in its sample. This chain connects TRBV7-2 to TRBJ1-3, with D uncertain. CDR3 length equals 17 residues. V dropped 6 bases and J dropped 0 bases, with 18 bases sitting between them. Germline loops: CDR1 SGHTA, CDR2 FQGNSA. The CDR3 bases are TGTGCCAGCAGGCCCTTCTCCGGGCCAGGCTCTGGAAACACCATATATTTT. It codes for CASRPFSGPGSGNTIYF.

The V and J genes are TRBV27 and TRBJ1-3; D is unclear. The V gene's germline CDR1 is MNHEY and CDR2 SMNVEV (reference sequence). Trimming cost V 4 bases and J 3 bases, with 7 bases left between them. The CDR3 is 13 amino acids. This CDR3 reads CASSWSFGNTIYF. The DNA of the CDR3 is TGTGCCAGCAGTTGGAGCTTTGGAAACACCATATATTTT.

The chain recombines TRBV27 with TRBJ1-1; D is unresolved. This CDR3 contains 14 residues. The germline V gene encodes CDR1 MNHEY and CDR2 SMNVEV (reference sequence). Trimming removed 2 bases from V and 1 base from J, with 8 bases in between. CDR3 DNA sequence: TGTGCCAGCAGTTTAAAACCGAGGAACACTGAAGCTTTCTTT. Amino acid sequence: CASSLKPRNTEAFF.

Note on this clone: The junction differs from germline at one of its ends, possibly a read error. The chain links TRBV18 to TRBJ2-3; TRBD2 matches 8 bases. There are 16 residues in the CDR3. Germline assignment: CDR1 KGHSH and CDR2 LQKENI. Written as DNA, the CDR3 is TGTGCCAACTCACCGGTCGTTGCGGGGGGCCCAGATACGCAGTATTTT. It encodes CANSPVVAGGPDTQYF.

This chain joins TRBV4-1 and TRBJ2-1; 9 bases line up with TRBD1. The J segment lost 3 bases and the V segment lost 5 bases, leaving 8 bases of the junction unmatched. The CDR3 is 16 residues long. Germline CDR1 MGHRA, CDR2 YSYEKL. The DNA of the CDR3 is TGCGCCAGCAGCAAAAAGGGACAGGGCATCTACAATGAGCAGTTCTTC. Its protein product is CASSKKGQGIYNEQFF.

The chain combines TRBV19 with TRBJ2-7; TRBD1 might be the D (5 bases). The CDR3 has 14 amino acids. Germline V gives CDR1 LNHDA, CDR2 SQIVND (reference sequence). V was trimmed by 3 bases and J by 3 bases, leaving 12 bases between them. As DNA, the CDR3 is TGTGCCAGTAGTATGCGAAGGGGCGTCTACGAGCAGTACTTC. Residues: CASSMRRGVYEQYF.

CDR3 residues: CASSLGGRDTGELFF. CDR3 in DNA: TGTGCCAGCAGCTTGGGCGGGAGAGACACCGGGGAGCTGTTTTTT. The chain employs TRBV5-4 and TRBJ2-2, with TRBD2 identical over 7 bases. In germline, CDR1 is SGHNT, CDR2 YYREEE (reference sequence). The CDR3 consists of 15 residues. J gave up 3 bases and V 0 bases, and 2 bases lay outside the gene matches.

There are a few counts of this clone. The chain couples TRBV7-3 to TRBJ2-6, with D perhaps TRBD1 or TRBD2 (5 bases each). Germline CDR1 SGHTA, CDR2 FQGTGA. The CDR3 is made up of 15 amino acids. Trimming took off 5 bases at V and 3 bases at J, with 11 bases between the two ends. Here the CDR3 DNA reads TGTGCCAGCAGCCCCTCAGGGAGTGGGGCCAACGTCCTGACTTTC. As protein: CASSPSGSGANVLTF.

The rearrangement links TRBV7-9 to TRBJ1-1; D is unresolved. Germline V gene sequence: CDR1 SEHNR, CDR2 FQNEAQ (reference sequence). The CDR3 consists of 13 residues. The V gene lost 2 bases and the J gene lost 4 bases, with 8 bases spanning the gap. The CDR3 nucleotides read TGTGCCAGCAGCTTAAGGGTAGGCACTGAAGCTTTCTTT. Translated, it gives CASSLRVGTEAFF.

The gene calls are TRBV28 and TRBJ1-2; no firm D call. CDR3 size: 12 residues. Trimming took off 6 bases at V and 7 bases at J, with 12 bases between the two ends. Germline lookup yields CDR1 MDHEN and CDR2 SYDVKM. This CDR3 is CASSSGSRGYTF. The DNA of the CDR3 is TGTGCCAGCAGCTCCGGGAGTCGTGGCTACACCTTC.

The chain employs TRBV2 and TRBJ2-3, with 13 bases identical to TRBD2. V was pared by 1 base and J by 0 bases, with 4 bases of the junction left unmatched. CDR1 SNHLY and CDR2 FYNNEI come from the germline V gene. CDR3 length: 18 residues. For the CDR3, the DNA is TGTGCCAGCAGTGAAGGACTAGCGGGGGGCACTAGCACAGATACGCAGTATTTT. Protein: CASSEGLAGGTSTDTQYF.

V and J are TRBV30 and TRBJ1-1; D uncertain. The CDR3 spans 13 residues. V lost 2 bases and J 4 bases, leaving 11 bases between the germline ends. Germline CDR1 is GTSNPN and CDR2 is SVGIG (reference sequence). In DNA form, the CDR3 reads TGTGCCTGGAGTTCCGGGTCGGGCACTGAAGCTTTCTTT. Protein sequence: CAWSSGSGTEAFF.

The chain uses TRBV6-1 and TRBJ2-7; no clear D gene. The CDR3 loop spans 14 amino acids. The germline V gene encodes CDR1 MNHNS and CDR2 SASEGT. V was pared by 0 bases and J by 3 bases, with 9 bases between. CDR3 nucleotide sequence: TGTGCCAGCAGTGAAGCCCCGGGCCTCTACGAGCAGTACTTC. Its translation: CASSEAPGLYEQYF.

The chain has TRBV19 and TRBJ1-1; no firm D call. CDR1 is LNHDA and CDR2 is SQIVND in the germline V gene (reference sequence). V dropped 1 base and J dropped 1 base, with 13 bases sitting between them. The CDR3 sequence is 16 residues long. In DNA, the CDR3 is TGTGCCAGTAGTATAGCTGGCGGGCGCGGGAACACTGAAGCTTTCTTT. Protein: CASSIAGGRGNTEAFF.

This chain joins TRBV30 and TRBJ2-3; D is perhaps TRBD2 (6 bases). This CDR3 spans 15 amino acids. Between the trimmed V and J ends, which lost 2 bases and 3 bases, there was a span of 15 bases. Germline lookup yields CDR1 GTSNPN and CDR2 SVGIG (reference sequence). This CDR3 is CAWSPMRGSTDTQYF. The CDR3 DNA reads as TGTGCCTGGAGTCCTATGCGGGGATCGACAGATACGCAGTATTTT. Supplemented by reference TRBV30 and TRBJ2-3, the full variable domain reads SQTIHQWPATLVQPVGSPLSLECTVEGTSNPNLYWYRQAAGRGLQLLFYSVGIGQISSEVPQNLSASRPQDRQFILSSKKLLLSDSGFYLCAWSPMRGSTDTQYFGPGTRLTVL.

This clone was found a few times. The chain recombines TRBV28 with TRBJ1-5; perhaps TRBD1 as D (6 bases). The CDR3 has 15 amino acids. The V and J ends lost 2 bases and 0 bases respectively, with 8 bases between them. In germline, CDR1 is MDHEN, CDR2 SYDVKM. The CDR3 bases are TGTGCCAGCAGTTTAGGGGGCGATAGCAATCAGCCCCAGCATTTT. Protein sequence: CASSLGGDSNQPQHF.

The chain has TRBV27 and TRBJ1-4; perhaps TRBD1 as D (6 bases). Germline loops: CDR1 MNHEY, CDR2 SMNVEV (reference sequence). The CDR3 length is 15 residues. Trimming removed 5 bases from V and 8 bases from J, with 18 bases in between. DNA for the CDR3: TGTGCCAGCAGTCGCCAGGGGACCCCCACGGAAAAACTGTTTTTT. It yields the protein CASSRQGTPTEKLFF.

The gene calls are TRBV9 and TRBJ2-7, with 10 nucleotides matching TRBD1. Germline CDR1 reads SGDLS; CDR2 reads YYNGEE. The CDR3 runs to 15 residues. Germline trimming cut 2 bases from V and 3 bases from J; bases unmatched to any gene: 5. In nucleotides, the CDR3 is TGTGCCAGCAGCGTCGGGACAGGGGCCGACTACGAGCAGTACTTC. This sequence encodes CASSVGTGADYEQYF.

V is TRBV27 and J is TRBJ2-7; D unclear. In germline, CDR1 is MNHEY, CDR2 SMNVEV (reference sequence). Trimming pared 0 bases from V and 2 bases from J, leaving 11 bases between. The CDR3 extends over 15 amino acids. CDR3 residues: CASSLSVRPTYEQYF. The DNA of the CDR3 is TGTGCCAGCAGTTTATCTGTCCGGCCCACCTACGAGCAGTACTTC.

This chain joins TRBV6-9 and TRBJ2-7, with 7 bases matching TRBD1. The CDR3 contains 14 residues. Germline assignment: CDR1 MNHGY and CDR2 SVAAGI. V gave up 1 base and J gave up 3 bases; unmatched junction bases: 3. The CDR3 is CASSYWQGVYEQYF. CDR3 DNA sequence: TGTGCCAGCAGTTATTGGCAGGGGGTCTACGAGCAGTACTTC.

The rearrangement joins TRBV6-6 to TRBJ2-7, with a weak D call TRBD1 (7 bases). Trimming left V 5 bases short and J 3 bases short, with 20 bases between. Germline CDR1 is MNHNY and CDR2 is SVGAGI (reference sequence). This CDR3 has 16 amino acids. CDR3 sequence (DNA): TGTGCCAGCAGTGGGCTCAGGAACAGGGGAGGCTACGAGCAGTACTTC. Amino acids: CASSGLRNRGGYEQYF.

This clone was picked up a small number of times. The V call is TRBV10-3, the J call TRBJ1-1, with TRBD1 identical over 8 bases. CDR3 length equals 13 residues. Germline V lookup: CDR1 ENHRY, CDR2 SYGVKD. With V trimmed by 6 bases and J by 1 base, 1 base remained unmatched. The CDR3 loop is CAIRDRENTEAFF. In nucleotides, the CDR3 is TGTGCCATCAGGGACAGGGAGAACACTGAAGCTTTCTTT.

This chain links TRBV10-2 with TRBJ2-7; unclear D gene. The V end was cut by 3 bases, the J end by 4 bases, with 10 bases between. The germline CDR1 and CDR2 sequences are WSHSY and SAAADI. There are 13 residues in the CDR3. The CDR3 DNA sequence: TGCGCCAGCAGTGATCTAGTGGGTTACGAGCAGTACTTC. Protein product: CASSDLVGYEQYF.